The clone carrying this T cell receptor beta chain was seen only once. The antigen is undetermined. This record comes from a study of T cell responses to AZD1222 COVID-19 vaccine. Germline CDR1 and CDR2: LGHNA and YSLEER. This CDR3 contains 15 residues. The germline V and J ends were trimmed by 2 bases and 3 bases, with 11 bases remaining between them. Study-wide results and caveats: Of spike-specific TCRs, nearly half reportedly target regions left unmutated in variants. Donors in the cohort were predominantly white British and more often female, and clonal diversity was possibly underestimated.

Clones were read by immunoSEQ multiplex PCR, and TCRdb kept only the in-frame ones, dropping some. Of around 110,000 clones listed, approximately 83% are singletons. The rearrangement joins TRBV4-3 to TRBJ2-1; D not certain. The sequences come from peripheral blood, collected on day 0 of MenACWY control vaccination. The origin of this receptor is an adult in good health. The CDR3 DNA sequence: TGCGCCAGCAGCCAAAGAGGAGATTACTACAATGAGCAGTTCTTC. Its translation: CASSQRGDYYNEQFF.